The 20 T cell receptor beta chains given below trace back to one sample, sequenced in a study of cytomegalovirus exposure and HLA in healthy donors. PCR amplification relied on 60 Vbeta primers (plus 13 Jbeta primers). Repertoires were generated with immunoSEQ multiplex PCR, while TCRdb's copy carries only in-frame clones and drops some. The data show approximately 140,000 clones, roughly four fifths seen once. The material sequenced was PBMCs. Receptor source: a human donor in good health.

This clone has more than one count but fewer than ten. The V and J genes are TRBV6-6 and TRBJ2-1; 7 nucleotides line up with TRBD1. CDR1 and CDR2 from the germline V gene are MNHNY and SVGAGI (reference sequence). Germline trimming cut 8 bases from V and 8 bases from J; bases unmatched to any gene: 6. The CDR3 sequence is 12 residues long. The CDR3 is CASLYRGHEQFF. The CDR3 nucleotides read TGTGCCAGCCTTTACAGGGGCCATGAGCAGTTCTTC.

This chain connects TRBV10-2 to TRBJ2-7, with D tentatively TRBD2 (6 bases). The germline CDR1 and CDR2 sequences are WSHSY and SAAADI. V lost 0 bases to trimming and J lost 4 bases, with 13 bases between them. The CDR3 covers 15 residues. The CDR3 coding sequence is TGCGCCAGCAGTGAGTCGCTTCTGGGGAGGTACGAGCAGTACTTC. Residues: CASSESLLGRYEQYF.

This chain's CDR3 is CAISESGTSGGRATQYF. CDR3 in DNA: TGTGCCATCAGTGAATCCGGGACTAGCGGGGGCCGGGCGACCCAGTACTTC. The V call is TRBV10-3, the J call TRBJ2-5, with 14 bases lining up with TRBD2. In germline, CDR1 is ENHRY, CDR2 SYGVKD. The CDR3 sequence is 17 residues long. The junction had 10 bases not matched to a gene; V was cut back by 3 bases and J by 7 bases.

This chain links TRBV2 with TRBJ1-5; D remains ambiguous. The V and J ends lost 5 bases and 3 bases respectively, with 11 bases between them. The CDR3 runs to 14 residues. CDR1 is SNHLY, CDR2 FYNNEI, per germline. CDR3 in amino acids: CASSPPGYNQPQHF. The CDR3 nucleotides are TGTGCCAGCAGTCCACCAGGCTACAATCAGCCCCAGCATTTT.

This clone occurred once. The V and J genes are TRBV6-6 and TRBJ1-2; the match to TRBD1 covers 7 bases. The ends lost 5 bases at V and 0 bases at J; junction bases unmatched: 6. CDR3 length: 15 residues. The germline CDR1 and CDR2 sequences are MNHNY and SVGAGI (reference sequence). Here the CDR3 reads CASSIRQGPNYGYTF. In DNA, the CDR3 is TGTGCCAGCAGTATTCGACAGGGACCTAACTATGGCTACACCTTC.

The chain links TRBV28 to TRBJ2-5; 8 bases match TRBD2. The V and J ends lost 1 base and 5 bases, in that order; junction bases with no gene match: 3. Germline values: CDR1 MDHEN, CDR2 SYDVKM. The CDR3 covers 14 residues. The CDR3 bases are TGTGCCAGCAGTTTATTAGCGGGGCTGGAGACCCAGTACTTC. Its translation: CASSLLAGLETQYF.

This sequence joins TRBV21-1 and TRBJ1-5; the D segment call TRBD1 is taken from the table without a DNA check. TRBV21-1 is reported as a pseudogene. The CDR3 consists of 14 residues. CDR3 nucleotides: TGTGCCAACCCCGGACAGGACCTCAATCAGCCCCAGCATTTT. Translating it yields CANPGQDLNQPQHF.

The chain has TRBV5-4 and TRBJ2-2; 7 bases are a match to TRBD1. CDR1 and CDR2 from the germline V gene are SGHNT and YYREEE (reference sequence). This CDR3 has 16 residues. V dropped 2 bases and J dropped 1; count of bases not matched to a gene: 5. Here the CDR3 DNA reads TGTGCCAGCAGCTTACCGACAGGGAGGAACACCGGGGAGCTGTTTTTT. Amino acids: CASSLPTGRNTGELFF.

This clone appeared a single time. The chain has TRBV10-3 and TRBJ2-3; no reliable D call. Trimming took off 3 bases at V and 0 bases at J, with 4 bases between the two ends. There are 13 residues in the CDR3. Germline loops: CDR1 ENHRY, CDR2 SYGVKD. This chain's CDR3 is CAISDRSTDTQYF. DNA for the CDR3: TGTGCCATCAGTGACAGAAGCACAGATACGCAGTATTTT.

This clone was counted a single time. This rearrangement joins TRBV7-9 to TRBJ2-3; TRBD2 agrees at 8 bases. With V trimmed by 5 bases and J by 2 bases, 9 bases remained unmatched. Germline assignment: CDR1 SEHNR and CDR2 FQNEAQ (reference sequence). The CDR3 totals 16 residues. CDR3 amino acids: CASSLGRGGYTDTQYF. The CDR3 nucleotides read TGTGCCAGCAGCCTAGGACGGGGGGGCTACACAGATACGCAGTATTTT.

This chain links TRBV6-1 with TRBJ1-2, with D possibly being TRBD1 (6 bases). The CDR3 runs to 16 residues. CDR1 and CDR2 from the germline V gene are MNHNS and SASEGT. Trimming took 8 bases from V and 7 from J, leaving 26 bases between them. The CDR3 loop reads CASRGDRTAGMFGYTF. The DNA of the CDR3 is TGTGCCAGCCGTGGGGACCGGACAGCCGGTATGTTTGGCTACACCTTC.

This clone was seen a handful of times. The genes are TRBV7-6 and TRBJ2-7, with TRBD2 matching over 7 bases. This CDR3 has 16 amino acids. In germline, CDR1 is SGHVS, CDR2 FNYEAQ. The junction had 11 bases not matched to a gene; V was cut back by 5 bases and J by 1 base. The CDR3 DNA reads TGTGCCAGCAGCGGAGAGGTGGGGCGGGAGTCCTACGAGCAGTACTTC. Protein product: CASSGEVGRESYEQYF.

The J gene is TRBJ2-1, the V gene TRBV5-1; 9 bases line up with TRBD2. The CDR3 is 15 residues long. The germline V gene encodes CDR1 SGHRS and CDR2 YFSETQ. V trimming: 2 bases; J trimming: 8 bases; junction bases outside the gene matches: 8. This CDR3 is CASSFGVAGAYEQFF. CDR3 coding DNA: TGCGCCAGCAGCTTCGGGGTAGCGGGAGCCTATGAGCAGTTCTTC.

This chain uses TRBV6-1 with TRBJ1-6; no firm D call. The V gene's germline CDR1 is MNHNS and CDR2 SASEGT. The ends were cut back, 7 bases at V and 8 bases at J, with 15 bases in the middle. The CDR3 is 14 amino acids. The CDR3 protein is CASTFREEDSPLHF. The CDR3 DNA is TGTGCCAGCACCTTTAGGGAGGAGGATTCACCCCTCCACTTT.

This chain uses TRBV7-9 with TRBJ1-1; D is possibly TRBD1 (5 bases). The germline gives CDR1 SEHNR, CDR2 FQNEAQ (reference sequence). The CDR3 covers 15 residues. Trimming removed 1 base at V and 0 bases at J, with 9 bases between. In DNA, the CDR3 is TGTGCCAGCAGCTTAGGCGCAGGGCTGAACACTGAAGCTTTCTTT. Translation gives CASSLGAGLNTEAFF.

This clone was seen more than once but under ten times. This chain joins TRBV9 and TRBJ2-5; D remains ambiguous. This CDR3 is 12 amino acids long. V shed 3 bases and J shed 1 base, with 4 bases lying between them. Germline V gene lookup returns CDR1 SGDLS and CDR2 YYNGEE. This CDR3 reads CASSASQETQYF. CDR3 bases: TGTGCCAGCAGCGCGAGCCAAGAGACCCAGTACTTC. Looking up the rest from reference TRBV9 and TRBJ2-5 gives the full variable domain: DSGVTQTPKHLITATGQRVTLRCSPRSGDLSVYWYQQSLDQGLQFLIQYYNGEERAKGNILERFSAQQFPDLHSELNLSSLELGDSALYFCASSASQETQYFGPGTRLLVL.

The DNA for the CDR3 is TGTGCCAGCTCTACCGGGACAGGGGGGCGGGAAGCTTTCTTT. Its protein is CASSTGTGGREAFF. V gene TRBV18 combines with J gene TRBJ1-1, with TRBD1 identical over 11 bases. CDR1 and CDR2 (germline): KGHSH, LQKENI. This CDR3 is built from 14 residues. Losses at the gene ends were 6 bases for V and 8 bases for J; bases not matched to a gene: 8.

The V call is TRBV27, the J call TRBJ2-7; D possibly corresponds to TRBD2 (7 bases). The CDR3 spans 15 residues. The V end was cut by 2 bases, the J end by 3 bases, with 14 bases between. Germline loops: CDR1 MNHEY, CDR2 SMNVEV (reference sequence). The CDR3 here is CASSLRGGIFYEQYF. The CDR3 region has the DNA TGTGCCAGCAGTTTAAGGGGGGGCATATTCTACGAGCAGTACTTC.

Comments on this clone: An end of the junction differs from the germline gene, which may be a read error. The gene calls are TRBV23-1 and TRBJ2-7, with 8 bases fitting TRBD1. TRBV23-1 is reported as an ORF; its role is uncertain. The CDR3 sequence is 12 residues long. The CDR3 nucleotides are TGCGCCAGCTGTCAGGGGGCAAACGAGCAGTACTTC. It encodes CASCQGANEQYF.

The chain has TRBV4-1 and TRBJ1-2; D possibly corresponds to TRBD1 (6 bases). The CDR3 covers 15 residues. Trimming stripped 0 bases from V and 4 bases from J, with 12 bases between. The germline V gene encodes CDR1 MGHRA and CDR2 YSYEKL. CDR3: CASSQDNRAFYGYTF. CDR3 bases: TGCGCCAGCAGCCAAGACAACAGGGCGTTCTATGGCTACACCTTC.